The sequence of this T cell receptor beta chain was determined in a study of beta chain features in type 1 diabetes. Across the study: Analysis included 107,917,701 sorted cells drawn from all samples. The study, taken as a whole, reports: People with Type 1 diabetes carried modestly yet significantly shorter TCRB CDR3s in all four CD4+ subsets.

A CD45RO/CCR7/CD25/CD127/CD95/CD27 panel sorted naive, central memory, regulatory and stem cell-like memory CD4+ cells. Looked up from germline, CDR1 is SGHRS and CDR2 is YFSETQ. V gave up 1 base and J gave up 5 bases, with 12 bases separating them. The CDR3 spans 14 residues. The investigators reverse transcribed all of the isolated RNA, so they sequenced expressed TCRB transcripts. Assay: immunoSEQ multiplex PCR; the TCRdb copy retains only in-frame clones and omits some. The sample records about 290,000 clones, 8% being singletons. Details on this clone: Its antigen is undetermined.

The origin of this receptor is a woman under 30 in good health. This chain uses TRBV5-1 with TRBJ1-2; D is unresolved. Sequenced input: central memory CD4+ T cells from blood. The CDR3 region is CASSLRLVGYGYTF. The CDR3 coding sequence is TGCGCCAGCAGCTTGAGGTTGGTCGGTTATGGCTACACCTTC.